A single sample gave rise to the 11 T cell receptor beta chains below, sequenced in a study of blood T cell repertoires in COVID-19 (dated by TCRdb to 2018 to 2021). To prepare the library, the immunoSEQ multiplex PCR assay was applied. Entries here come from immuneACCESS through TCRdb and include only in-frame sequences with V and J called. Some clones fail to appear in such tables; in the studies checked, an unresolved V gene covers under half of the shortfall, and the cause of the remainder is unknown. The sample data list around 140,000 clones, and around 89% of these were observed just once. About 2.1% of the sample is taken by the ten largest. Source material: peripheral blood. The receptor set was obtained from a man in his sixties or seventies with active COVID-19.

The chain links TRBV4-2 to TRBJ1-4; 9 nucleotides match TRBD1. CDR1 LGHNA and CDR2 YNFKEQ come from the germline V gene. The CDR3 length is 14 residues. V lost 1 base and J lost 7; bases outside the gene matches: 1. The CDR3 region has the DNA TGTGCCAGCAGCCAAGGGACAGGGGTTGAAAAACTGTTTTTT. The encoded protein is CASSQGTGVEKLFF.

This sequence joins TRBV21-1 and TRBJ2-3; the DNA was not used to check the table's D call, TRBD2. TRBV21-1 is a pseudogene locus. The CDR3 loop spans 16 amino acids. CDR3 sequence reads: CASSKEPSGSTDTQYF. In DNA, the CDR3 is TGTGCCAGCAGCAAAGAGCCTAGCGGGAGCACAGATACGCAGTATTTT.

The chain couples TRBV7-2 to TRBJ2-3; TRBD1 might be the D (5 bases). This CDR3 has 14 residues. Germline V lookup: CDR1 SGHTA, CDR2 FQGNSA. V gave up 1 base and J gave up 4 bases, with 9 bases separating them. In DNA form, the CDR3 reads TGTGCCAGCAGCTTAGTATCAGGGTCAGATACGCAGTATTTT. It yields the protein CASSLVSGSDTQYF.

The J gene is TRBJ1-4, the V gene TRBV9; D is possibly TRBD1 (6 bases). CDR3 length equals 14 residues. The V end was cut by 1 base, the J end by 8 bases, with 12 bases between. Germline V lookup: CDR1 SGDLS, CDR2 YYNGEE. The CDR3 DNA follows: TGTGCCAGCAGCGTACAGGGGAAAGGAGAAAAACTGTTTTTT. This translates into CASSVQGKGEKLFF.

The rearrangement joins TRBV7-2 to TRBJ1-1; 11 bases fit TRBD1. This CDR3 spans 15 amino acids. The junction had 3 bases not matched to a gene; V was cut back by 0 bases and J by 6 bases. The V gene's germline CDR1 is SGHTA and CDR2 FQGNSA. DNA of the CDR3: TGTGCCAGCAGCTTAGCGGTGGACAGGGGGCCTGAAGCTTTCTTT. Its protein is CASSLAVDRGPEAFF.

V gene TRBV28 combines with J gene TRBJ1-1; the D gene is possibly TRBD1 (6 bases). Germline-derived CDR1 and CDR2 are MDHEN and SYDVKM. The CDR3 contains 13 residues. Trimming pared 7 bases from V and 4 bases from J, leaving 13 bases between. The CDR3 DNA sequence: TGTGCCAGCATTCCCCGGACAGTCACTGAAGCTTTCTTT. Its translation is CASIPRTVTEAFF. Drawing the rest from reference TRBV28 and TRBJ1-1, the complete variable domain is DVKVTQSSRYLVKRTGEKVFLECVQDMDHENMFWYRQDPGLGLRLIYFSYDVKMKEKGDIPEGYSVSREKKERFSLILESASTNQTSMYLCASIPRTVTEAFFGQGTRLTVV.

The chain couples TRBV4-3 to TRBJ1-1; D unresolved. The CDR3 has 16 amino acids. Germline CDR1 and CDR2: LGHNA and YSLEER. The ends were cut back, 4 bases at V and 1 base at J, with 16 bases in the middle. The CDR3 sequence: CASSPQPQTANTEAFF. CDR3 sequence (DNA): TGCGCCAGCAGCCCCCAGCCCCAAACAGCGAACACTGAAGCTTTCTTT.

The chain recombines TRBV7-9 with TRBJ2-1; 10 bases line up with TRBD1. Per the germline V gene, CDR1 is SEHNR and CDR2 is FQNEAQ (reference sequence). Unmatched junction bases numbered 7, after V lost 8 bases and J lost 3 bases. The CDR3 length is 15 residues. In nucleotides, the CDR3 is TGTGCCAGCTTGCGCGGGACAGGGGACTACAATGAGCAGTTCTTC. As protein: CASLRGTGDYNEQFF.

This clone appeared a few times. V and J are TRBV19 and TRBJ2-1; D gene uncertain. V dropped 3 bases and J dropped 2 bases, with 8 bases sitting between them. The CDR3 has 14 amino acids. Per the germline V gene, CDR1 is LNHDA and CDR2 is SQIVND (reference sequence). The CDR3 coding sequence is TGTGCCAGTAGTATCGAGTCGGCCTACAATGAGCAGTTCTTC. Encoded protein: CASSIESAYNEQFF.

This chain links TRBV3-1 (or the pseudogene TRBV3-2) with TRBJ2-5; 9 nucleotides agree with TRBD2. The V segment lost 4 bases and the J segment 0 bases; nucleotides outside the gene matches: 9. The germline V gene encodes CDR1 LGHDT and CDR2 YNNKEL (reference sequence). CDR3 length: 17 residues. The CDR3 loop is CASSPIRLAGYQETQYF. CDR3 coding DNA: TGTGCCAGCAGCCCGATCAGGCTAGCGGGATACCAAGAGACCCAGTACTTC.

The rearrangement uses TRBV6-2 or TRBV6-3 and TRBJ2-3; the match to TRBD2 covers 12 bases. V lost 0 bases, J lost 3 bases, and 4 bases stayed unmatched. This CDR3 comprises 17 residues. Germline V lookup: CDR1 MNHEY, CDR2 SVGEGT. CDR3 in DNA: TGTGCCAGCAGTTACTCGATCGGGACTAGCGGGACAGATACGCAGTATTTT. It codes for CASSYSIGTSGTDTQYF.